This is a list of T cell receptor beta chains from one sample in a study of radiation and T cells in renal cell carcinoma. Some clones are missing from TCRdb's copy, which holds only in-frame ones; the method was immunoSEQ multiplex PCR. The data hold about 95,000 clones, with approximately 86% observed a single time. Here the sequenced sample was blood, taken from a patient whose treatment included radiotherapy and nephrectomy. These receptors came from a man aged 45-60 years with renal cell carcinoma. Both conserved end residues are part of each CDR3. Fields, in order: CDR3 DNA, CDR3 protein, clone size, V gene, D gene, J gene. The D gene is left open where the match is weak. For some rows the clone size is stated as once, few or many, or as a class when expanded; others skip it.

TGTGCCAGCAGCTTACAGCCGAACACTGAAGCTTTCTTT CASSLQPNTEAFF few TRBV7-3 . TRBJ1-1
TGTGCCAGCAGCTTAGATTTTCAGGGAAATGGCTACACCTTC CASSLDFQGNGYTF . TRBV7-2 . TRBJ1-2
TGTGCCAGCAGCGTAGGTCAGGGAACTGAAAAACTGTTTTTT CASSVGQGTEKLFF . TRBV9 . TRBJ1-4
TGTGCCAGCAGCTCCCAACAGGGGATCGGGGAGCTGTTTTTT CASSSQQGIGELFF once TRBV7-9 TRBD1 TRBJ2-2
TGCGCCAGCAGCCGATCACCCCAGGACGGGCAGTACTTC CASSRSPQDGQYF few TRBV4-1 . TRBJ2-7
TGTGCCAGCAGTTCGGAGAATTATCAGCCCCAGCATTTT CASSSENYQPQHF once TRBV6-6 . TRBJ1-5
TGTGCCAGCACCCAGGGACTAACCCTACACTCTGGCGAGCAGTACTTC CASTQGLTLHSGEQYF . TRBV28 TRBD2 TRBJ2-7
TGTGCCAGCAGCTTAGGGGGAGAATACAATGAGCAGTTCTTC CASSLGGEYNEQFF . TRBV7-6 . TRBJ2-1
TGTGCCAGCAGTAAACAGGGAGCGCGCTACGGGCAGTACTTC CASSKQGARYGQYF . TRBV6-5 . TRBJ2-7
TGTGCCAGCAGCGTCCGGGCGGGACGCAGCACAGATACGCAGTATTTT CASSVRAGRSTDTQYF . TRBV9 . TRBJ2-3
TGTGCCTGGCGTCTAGCGGGAGGGCCCTATGAGCAGTTCTTC CAWRLAGGPYEQFF . TRBV30 TRBD2 TRBJ2-1
TGTGCCAGCACCGTGGGGGCGTTGGCAGATACGCAGTATTTT CASTVGALADTQYF . TRBV11-1 . TRBJ2-3
TGCGCCAGCAGCCAAGATCAACGGGGAACCAACGAGCAGTACTTC CASSQDQRGTNEQYF . TRBV4-3 . TRBJ2-7
TGTGCCAGCAGTCGGGTGAGCAATCAGCCCCAGCATTTT CASSRVSNQPQHF . TRBV2 . TRBJ1-5
TGTGCCAGCAGCTTACAGCATGAGGGTGAGCAGTTCTTC CASSLQHEGEQFF . TRBV13 . TRBJ2-1
TGTGCCAGCAGTTCTGGGGTGGGACTAGATCTTATGGGGGAGCAGTACTTC CASSSGVGLDLMGEQYF . TRBV27 TRBD2 TRBJ2-7
TGTGCCAGTAGTACCCCGGGCTGGGACTATGGCTACACCTTC CASSTPGWDYGYTF . TRBV19 . TRBJ1-2
TGCGCCAGCAGCAGACAGGGGGCAATCGGCAATGAGCAGTTCTTC CASSRQGAIGNEQFF once TRBV5-1 TRBD1 TRBJ2-1
TGTGCCAGCAGTTTATCGGATAGCAATCAGCCCCAGCATTTT CASSLSDSNQPQHF . TRBV27 . TRBJ1-5
TGTGCCAGCAGGGAGACAGGATCTTACCCCTACGAGCAGTACTTC CASRETGSYPYEQYF once TRBV6-1 . TRBJ2-7
TGTGCCAGCAGCTCAAATTCAGGGGAGACTGAAGCTTTCTTT CASSSNSGETEAFF . TRBV7-3 . TRBJ1-1
TGTGCCAGCAGTGTTCCTCCGGGGGACACTGAAGCTTTCTTT CASSVPPGDTEAFF . TRBV7-9 . TRBJ1-1
TGTGCCAGCAGCCTACAGGACTCTGGAAACACCATATATTTT CASSLQDSGNTIYF . TRBV7-9 . TRBJ1-3
TGTGCCAGCAGTCTCCCCTCCACAGGGTCCACCGGGACCCAGTACTTC CASSLPSTGSTGTQYF once TRBV28 . TRBJ2-5
TGTGCCAGCAGTGAACGGACACAGGGGGATGCAGGCTACACCTTC CASSERTQGDAGYTF . TRBV6-1 TRBD1 TRBJ1-2
TGTGCCAGCAGTGAACAGGGATATGGTGGCTACACCTTC CASSEQGYGGYTF . TRBV6-1 . TRBJ1-2